Detailed here is one T cell receptor (beta chain). Some clones are missing from TCRdb's copy, which holds only in-frame ones; the method was immunoSEQ multiplex PCR. The sample holds 68,000 or so clones, roughly nine tenths seen once. This sample was taken from a study of technical replicates of blood from several donors. Germline CDR1 GTSNPN, CDR2 SVGIG (reference sequence). V lost 0 bases to trimming and J lost 4 bases, with 7 bases between them. This CDR3 is built from 13 residues. This sequence was found in a human donor in good health. Some clones in this sample may be carry-over from other donors' samples. Sequenced sample: PBMCs. This chain links TRBV30 with TRBJ2-1, with no clear D. The CDR3 is CAWSVADYNEQFF. CDR3 bases: TGTGCCTGGAGTGTTGCGGATTACAATGAGCAGTTCTTC.